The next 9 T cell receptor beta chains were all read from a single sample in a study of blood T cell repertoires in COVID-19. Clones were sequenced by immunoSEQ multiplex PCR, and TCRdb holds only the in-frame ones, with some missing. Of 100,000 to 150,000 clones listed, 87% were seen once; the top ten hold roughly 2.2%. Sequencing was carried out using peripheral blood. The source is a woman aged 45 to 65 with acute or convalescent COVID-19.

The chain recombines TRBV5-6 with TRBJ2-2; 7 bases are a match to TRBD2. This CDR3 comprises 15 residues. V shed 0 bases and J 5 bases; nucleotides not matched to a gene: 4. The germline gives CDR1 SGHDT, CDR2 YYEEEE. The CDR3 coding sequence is TGTGCCAGCAGCTTGGGAGGGAGGGGTACCGGGGAGCTGTTTTTT. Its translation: CASSLGGRGTGELFF.

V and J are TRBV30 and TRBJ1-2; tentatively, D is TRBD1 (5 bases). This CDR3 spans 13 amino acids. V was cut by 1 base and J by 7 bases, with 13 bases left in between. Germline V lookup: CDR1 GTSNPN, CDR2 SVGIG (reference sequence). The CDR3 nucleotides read TGTGCCTGGAGTGAGGGGTTTTGGGGTGGCTACACCTTC. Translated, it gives CAWSEGFWGGYTF.

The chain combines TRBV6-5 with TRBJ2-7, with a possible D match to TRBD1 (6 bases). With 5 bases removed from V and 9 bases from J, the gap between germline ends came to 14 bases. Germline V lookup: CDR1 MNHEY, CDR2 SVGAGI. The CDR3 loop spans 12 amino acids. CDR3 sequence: CASSRDTERQYF. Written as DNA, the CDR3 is TGTGCCAGCAGTAGGGACACGGAGAGGCAGTACTTC.

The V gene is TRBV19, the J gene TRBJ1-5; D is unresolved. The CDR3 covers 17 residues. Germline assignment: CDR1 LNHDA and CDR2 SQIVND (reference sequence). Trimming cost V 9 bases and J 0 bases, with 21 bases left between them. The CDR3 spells CASRTASQIYSNQPQHF. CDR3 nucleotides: TGTGCCAGCCGGACTGCATCACAGATTTATAGCAATCAGCCCCAGCATTTT.

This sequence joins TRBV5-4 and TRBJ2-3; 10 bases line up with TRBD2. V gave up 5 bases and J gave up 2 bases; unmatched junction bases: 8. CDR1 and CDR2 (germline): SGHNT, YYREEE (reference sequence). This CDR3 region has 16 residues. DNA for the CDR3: TGTGCCAGCAGTACGGGAGCGGGGGGGATCACAGATACGCAGTATTTT. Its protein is CASSTGAGGITDTQYF.

The CDR3 sequence is CASSQTLQANTEAFF. The CDR3 bases are TGTGCCAGCTCACAAACATTACAGGCGAACACTGAAGCTTTCTTT. The V and J genes are TRBV18 and TRBJ1-1, with D possibly TRBD1 on 5 matching bases. The CDR3 is 15 residues long. Germline values: CDR1 KGHSH, CDR2 LQKENI. V lost 4 bases, J lost 1 base, and 13 bases lay in between.

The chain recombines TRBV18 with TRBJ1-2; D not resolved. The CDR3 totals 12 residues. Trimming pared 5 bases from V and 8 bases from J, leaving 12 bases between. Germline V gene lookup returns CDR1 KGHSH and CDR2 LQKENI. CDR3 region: CASSYDPNGYTF. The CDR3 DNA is TGTGCCAGCTCATACGATCCTAACGGCTACACCTTC.

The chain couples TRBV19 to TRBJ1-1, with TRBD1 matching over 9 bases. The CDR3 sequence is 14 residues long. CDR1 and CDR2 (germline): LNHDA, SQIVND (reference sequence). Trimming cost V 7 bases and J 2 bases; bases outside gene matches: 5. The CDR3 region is CASKQGASNTEAFF. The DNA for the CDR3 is TGTGCCAGTAAACAGGGGGCGTCTAACACTGAAGCTTTCTTT.

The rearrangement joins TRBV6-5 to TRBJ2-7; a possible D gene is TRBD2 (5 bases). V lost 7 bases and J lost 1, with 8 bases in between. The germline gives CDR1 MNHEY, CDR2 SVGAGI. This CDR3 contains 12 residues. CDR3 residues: CASTGNSYEQYF. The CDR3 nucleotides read TGTGCCAGCACCGGGAATTCCTACGAGCAGTACTTC.